Presented here are 18 T cell receptor beta chains from one specimen sequenced in a study of CD8 T cells in ankylosing spondylitis. TCRdb passed the 5' RACE reads through MiXCR, listing each CDR3 protein once. The sample holds about 130,000 distinct CDR3 sequences, about an eighth seen once. Sequencing was done on a sample of blood, either unsorted or a sorted T cell fraction (not recorded which). Every receptor here comes from a female donor with ankylosing spondylitis or in good health (not recorded which).

The V gene is TRBV12-3 or TRBV12-4, the J gene TRBJ2-6; the D gene is possibly TRBD1 (5 bases). The V end lost 2 bases, the J end lost 4 bases, and 9 bases lay between the germline ends. The CDR3 contains 15 residues. The CDR3 loop is CASSLRGSGANVLTF. The DNA of the CDR3 is TGTGCCAGCAGTTTAAGGGGTTCAGGGGCCAACGTCCTGACTTTC.

CDR3 DNA sequence: TGCAGTGCTAGTCAGCAGTCCACTGAAGCTTTCTTT. This sequence encodes CSASQQSTEAFF. V gene TRBV20-1 combines with J gene TRBJ1-1; the D is unclear. Per the germline V gene, CDR1 is DFQATT and CDR2 is SNEGSKA (reference sequence). This CDR3 region has 12 residues. V lost 3 bases, J lost 4 bases, and 9 bases lay in between.

The rearrangement joins TRBV4-1 to TRBJ1-2, with 10 bases identical to TRBD1. The germline gives CDR1 MGHRA, CDR2 YSYEKL. Trimming removed 7 bases from V and 5 bases from J; junction bases left unmatched: 10. The CDR3 has 15 amino acids. The CDR3 spells CASTTMTGGGYGYTF. The CDR3 DNA follows: TGCGCCAGCACTACTATGACAGGGGGCGGGTATGGCTACACCTTC.

In its sample, this clonotype was seen many times. The rearrangement joins TRBV5-1 to TRBJ2-7; D possibly corresponds to TRBD1 (7 bases). CDR3 length: 15 amino acids. Germline loops: CDR1 SGHRS, CDR2 YFSETQ. Trimming shortened V by 5 bases and J by 3 bases, and 18 bases separated the two germline ends. The CDR3 sequence: CASRPAGQSLYEQYF. CDR3 in DNA: TGCGCCAGCAGACCGGCGGGACAGTCTCTCTACGAGCAGTACTTC.

This clonotype was recorded at least ten times. V gene TRBV6-1 combines with J gene TRBJ2-2; weak D call: TRBD2 (6 bases). The CDR3 contains 16 residues. Trimming took off 5 bases at V and 1 base at J, with 14 bases between the two ends. CDR1 is MNHNS and CDR2 is SASEGT in the germline V gene. The CDR3 DNA is TGTGCCAGCAGTACGGTGGGGGGACGGAACACCGGGGAGCTGTTTTTT. It specifies CASSTVGGRNTGELFF.

There are many counts of this clonotype. The chain has TRBV28 and TRBJ1-2; D uncertain. This CDR3 spans 13 amino acids. Trimming pared 6 bases from V and 2 bases from J, leaving 10 bases between. Germline V gene lookup returns CDR1 MDHEN and CDR2 SYDVKM. CDR3 in amino acids: CASSPGKNYGYTF. DNA for the CDR3: TGTGCCAGCAGCCCTGGCAAAAACTATGGCTACACCTTC.

The rearrangement joins TRBV6-5 to TRBJ2-3; D gene unclear. Deletions cut 7 bases from V and 2 bases from J, with 10 bases between. The CDR3 consists of 13 residues. Looked up from germline, CDR1 is MNHEY and CDR2 is SVGAGI. The CDR3, as DNA: TGTGCCAGCACTTCGGGTTTCACAGATACGCAGTATTTT. The encoded protein is CASTSGFTDTQYF.

Many counts were recorded for this clonotype. The chain is built from TRBV20-1 and TRBJ2-7; no clear D. The V gene's germline CDR1 is DFQATT and CDR2 SNEGSKA (reference sequence). The ends were cut back, 3 bases at V and 2 bases at J, with 11 bases in the middle. The CDR3 has 13 amino acids. As DNA, the CDR3 is TGCAGTGCTAGTAGTGGACGAGCCTACGAGCAGTACTTC. It encodes CSASSGRAYEQYF.

This clonotype was seen more than once but under ten times. The V call is TRBV12-3 or TRBV12-4, the J call TRBJ2-2; TRBD2 matches at 7 bases. V trimming: 1 base; J trimming: 3 bases; junction bases outside the gene matches: 2. This CDR3 contains 15 residues. The CDR3 bases are TGTGCCAGCAGTTTAGAAGCGGGGTACACCGGGGAGCTGTTTTTT. Its translation is CASSLEAGYTGELFF.

The chain is built from TRBV9 and TRBJ1-1, with TRBD1 identical over 8 bases. Per the germline V gene, CDR1 is SGDLS and CDR2 is YYNGEE. The CDR3 sequence is 16 residues long. The J segment lost 5 bases and the V segment lost 4 bases, leaving 13 bases of the junction unmatched. The CDR3 nucleotides are TGTGCCAGCAGCACCGGACAGGGTAAAAGCTCGACTGAAGCTTTCTTT. It encodes CASSTGQGKSSTEAFF.

This clonotype was recorded a few times. The rearrangement links TRBV20-1 to TRBJ2-1; D possibly matches TRBD1 or TRBD2 (5 bases each). Germline loops: CDR1 DFQATT, CDR2 SNEGSKA (reference sequence). The CDR3 runs 14 residues. V shed 3 bases and J shed 5 bases, with 14 bases lying between them. This chain's CDR3 is CSARYPGRNNEQFF. In DNA, the CDR3 is TGCAGTGCTAGGTACCCGGGACGTAACAATGAGCAGTTCTTC.

This clonotype was observed a handful of times. The chain recombines TRBV27 with TRBJ2-3, with 7 positions matching TRBD2. V dropped 2 bases and J dropped 6; count of bases not matched to a gene: 8. CDR3 length: 15 residues. Germline assignment: CDR1 MNHEY and CDR2 SMNVEV (reference sequence). The chain's CDR3 is CASSLEGGRGDTQYF. In nucleotides, the CDR3 is TGTGCCAGCAGTTTAGAAGGCGGGAGAGGGGATACGCAGTATTTT.

The V gene is TRBV19, the J gene TRBJ2-4, with no clear D. Trimming pared 10 bases from V and 8 bases from J, leaving 15 bases between. This CDR3 is built from 12 residues. Germline CDR1 reads LNHDA; CDR2 reads SQIVND (reference sequence). The CDR3 DNA reads as TGTGCCACCAACTCGCAACGGGACATTCAGTACTTC. Protein product: CATNSQRDIQYF.

The genes are TRBV14 and TRBJ2-5; 12 bases map to TRBD2. Trimming cost V 1 base and J 7 bases; bases outside gene matches: 4. The CDR3 loop spans 15 amino acids. Looked up from germline, CDR1 is SGHDN and CDR2 is FVKESK. CDR3 sequence: CASSQVTSGRTTQYF. CDR3 nucleotide sequence: TGTGCCAGCAGCCAAGTGACTAGCGGGAGAACGACCCAGTACTTC.

This clonotype came up many times. The genes are TRBV12-3 or TRBV12-4 and TRBJ2-3; the match to TRBD1 covers 12 bases. V dropped 1 base and J dropped 7; count of bases not matched to a gene: 3. The CDR3 totals 15 residues. DNA for the CDR3: TGTGCCAGCAGTTTAGGGGGACAGGGGGCAAATACGCAGTATTTT. Encoded protein: CASSLGGQGANTQYF.

In its sample, this clonotype was seen many times. This rearrangement joins TRBV20-1 to TRBJ1-5; D ambiguous. The CDR3 is 12 amino acids. From germline, CDR1 is DFQATT and CDR2 SNEGSKA (reference sequence). V lost 5 bases, J lost 5 bases, and 10 bases lay in between. The CDR3 bases are TGCAGTGCTGGGCCCTTCGATCAGCCCCAGCATTTT. Residues: CSAGPFDQPQHF.

This clonotype was seen at least ten times. Relative to the germline gene, one junction end is altered; a read error may explain this. The rearrangement links TRBV27 to TRBJ2-1, with 9 bases aligning to TRBD2. In germline, CDR1 is MNHEY, CDR2 SMNVEV (reference sequence). The CDR3 totals 13 residues. In nucleotides, the CDR3 is TGTGCCAGCGGTTTCCTAGCGGGGAATGAGCAGTTCTTC. Amino acid sequence: CASGFLAGNEQFF.

The chain is built from TRBV9 and TRBJ2-5; 8 positions match TRBD1. Germline lookup yields CDR1 SGDLS and CDR2 YYNGEE. Trimming took 4 bases from V and 2 from J; bases not matched to a gene: 13. The CDR3 has 17 amino acids. CDR3 region: CASSKDRGQYPQETQYF. The CDR3 nucleotides are TGTGCCAGCAGCAAAGACAGGGGACAATACCCACAAGAGACCCAGTACTTC.